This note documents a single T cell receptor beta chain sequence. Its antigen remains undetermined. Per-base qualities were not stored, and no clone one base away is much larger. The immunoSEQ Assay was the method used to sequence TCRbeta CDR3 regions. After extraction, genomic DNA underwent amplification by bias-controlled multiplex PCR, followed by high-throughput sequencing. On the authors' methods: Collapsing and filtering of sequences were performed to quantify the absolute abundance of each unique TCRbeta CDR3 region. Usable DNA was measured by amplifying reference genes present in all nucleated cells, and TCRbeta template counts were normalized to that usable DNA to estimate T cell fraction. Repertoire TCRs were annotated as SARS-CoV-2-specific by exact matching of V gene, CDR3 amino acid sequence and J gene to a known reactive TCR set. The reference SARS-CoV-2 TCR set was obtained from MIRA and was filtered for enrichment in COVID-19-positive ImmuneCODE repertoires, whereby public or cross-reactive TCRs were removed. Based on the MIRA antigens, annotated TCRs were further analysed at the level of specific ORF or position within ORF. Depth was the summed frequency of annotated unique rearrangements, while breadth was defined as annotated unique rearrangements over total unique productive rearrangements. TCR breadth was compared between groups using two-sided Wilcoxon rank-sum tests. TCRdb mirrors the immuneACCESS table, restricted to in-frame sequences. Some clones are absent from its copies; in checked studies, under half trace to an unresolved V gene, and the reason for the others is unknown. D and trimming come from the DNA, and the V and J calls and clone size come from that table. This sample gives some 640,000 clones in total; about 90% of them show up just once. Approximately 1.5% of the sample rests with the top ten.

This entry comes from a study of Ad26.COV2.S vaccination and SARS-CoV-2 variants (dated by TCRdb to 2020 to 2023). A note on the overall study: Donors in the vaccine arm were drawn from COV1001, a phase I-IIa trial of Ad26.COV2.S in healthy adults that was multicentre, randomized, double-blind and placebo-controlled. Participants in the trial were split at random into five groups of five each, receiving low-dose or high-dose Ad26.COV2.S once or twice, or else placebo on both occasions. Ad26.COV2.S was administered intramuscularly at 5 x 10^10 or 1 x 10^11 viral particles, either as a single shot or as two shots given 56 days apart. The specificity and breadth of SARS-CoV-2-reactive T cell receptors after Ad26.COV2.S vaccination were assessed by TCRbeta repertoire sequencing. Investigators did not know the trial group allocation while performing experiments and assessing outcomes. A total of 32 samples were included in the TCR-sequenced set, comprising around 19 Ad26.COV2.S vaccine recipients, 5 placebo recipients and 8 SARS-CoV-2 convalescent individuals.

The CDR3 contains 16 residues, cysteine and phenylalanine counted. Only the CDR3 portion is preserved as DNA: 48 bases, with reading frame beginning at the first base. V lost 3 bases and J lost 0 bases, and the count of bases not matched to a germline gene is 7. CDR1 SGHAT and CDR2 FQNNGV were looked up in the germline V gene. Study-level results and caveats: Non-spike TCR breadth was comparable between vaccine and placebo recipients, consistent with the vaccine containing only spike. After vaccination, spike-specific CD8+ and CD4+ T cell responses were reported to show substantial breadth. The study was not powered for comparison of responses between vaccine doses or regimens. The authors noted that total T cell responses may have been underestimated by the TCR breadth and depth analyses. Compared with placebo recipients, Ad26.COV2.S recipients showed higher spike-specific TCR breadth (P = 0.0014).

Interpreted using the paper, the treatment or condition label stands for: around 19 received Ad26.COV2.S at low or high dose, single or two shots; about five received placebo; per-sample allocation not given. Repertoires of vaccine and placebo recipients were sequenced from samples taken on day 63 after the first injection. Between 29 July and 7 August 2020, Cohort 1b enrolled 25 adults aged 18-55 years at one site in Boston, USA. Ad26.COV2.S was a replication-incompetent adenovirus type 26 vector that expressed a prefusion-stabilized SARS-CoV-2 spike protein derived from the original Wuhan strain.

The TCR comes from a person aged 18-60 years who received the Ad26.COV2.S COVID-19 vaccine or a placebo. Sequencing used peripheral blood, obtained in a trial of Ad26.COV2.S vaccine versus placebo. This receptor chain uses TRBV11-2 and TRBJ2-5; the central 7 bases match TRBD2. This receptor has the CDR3 CASSFPSGGYQETQYF. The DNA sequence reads TGTGCCAGCAGCTTCCCTAGCGGAGGATACCAAGAGACCCAGTACTTC.